The next 7 T cell receptor beta chains were all read from a single sample in a study of radiation and T cells in renal cell carcinoma. As for treatment: 15 Gy SBRT to primary tumor, nephrectomy 4 weeks later. TCRdb's table, derived via immunoSEQ multiplex PCR, lists solely in-frame clones and lacks some. The data show roughly 4,900 clones, roughly 53% seen once. This specimen was tumor tissue, taken from a patient whose treatment included radiotherapy and nephrectomy. Receptor source: a man aged 60-69 years with renal cell carcinoma.

The chain joins TRBV13 to TRBJ1-4; D may be TRBD1 (6 bases). V shed 6 bases and J shed 8 bases, with 13 bases lying between them. Germline V gene data show CDR1 as PRHDT and CDR2 as FYEKMQ (reference sequence). The CDR3 contains 13 residues. CDR3 amino acids: CASRIGGHEKLFF. Here the CDR3 DNA reads TGTGCCAGCAGGATCGGGGGGCACGAAAAACTGTTTTTT.

This clone was counted once. The chain has TRBV5-5 and TRBJ2-7, with 8 bases identical to TRBD1. Germline V CDR1 and CDR2: SGHKS, YYEKEE (reference sequence). Trimming took 4 bases from V and 8 from J; bases not matched to a gene: 8. This CDR3 region has 13 residues. CDR3 protein: CASSQDRGQQQYF. The CDR3 bases are TGTGCCAGCAGCCAAGACAGGGGTCAGCAGCAGTACTTC.

In its sample, this clone was seen a few times. The chain has TRBV4-1 and TRBJ1-4; tentative D call: TRBD1 (5 bases). V was clipped by 4 bases and J by 0 bases, with 15 bases between them. This CDR3 is built from 17 residues. CDR1 and CDR2 (germline): MGHRA, YSYEKL. The CDR3: CASSPKGREATNEKLFF. CDR3 bases: TGCGCCAGCAGCCCGAAGGGCAGGGAAGCAACTAATGAAAAACTGTTTTTT.

This clone has only a few counts. V usage is TRBV5-1 and J usage is TRBJ2-7; TRBD1 matches at 9 bases. The trim removed 0 bases at V and 2 bases at J, leaving 3 bases unmatched. The V gene's germline CDR1 is SGHRS and CDR2 YFSETQ. The length of the CDR3 is 15 residues. CDR3: CASSLDGTGPYEQYF. The CDR3, as DNA: TGCGCCAGCAGCTTGGATGGGACAGGGCCCTACGAGCAGTACTTC.

CDR3 sequence reads: CASSSAYSNQPQHF. The DNA for the CDR3 is TGTGCCAGCAGTTCCGCATATAGCAATCAGCCCCAGCATTTT. The J gene is TRBJ1-5, the V gene TRBV6-5; D is unresolved. Between the trimmed V and J ends, which lost 4 bases and 0 bases, there was a span of 7 bases. CDR1 and CDR2 from the germline V gene are MNHEY and SVGAGI. The CDR3 consists of 14 residues.

V usage is TRBV27 and J usage is TRBJ1-1; possible D gene TRBD1, 5 bases. V lost 6 bases and J lost 4, with 24 bases in between. Germline CDR1 is MNHEY and CDR2 is SMNVEV (reference sequence). The CDR3 totals 17 residues. CDR3 in amino acids: CASSLRLWEGMITEAFF. CDR3 DNA: TGTGCCAGCAGCCTTCGATTGTGGGAGGGGATGATCACTGAAGCTTTCTTT.

The chain carries TRBV5-1 and TRBJ1-5; TRBD1 agrees at 11 bases. V dropped 4 bases and J dropped 7; count of bases not matched to a gene: 10. This CDR3 spans 16 amino acids. Germline CDR1 reads SGHRS; CDR2 reads YFSETQ. The CDR3 loop reads CASSHQDRGLGQPQHF. DNA for the CDR3: TGCGCCAGCAGCCACCAGGACAGGGGGCTAGGACAGCCCCAGCATTTT.